The source of this TCR beta chain is a study of T cell repertoires in cytomegalovirus infection. Across the study: The authors used CMV epitopes that were HLA-C-restricted (recently identified) and HLA-B-restricted (well studied). The public TCR beta signatures pointed to both CMV infection and matching HLA type. General observations from the study: Carriers of CMV plus the relevant HLA were identified by cumulative public TCR beta family frequency. What dominated the ex vivo response were HLA-C-restricted CMV-specific TCR beta clonotypes.

As to this clonotype: Its antigen is still unknown.

In germline, CDR1 is SGHNT, CDR2 YYREEE (reference sequence). The CDR3 is 14 residues long. V was shortened by 4 bases and J by 2 bases, with 12 bases between the two germline ends. A single record per CDR3 protein comes from TCRdb applying MiXCR to the reads. The sample contains 250,000 to 300,000 distinct CDR3 sequences, roughly a fifth of which appear only once. Specimen: cultured PBMCs, collected from culture after CMV antigen stimulation. This chain connects TRBV5-4 to TRBJ1-1; D is undetermined. This clonotype was obtained from a human donor in good health (CMV status not recorded). Some clones in this sample may be carry-over from other donors' samples. CDR3 loop: CASSASGFNTEAFF. CDR3 sequence (DNA): TGTGCCAGCAGCGCCTCAGGCTTTAACACTGAAGCTTTCTTT.